This is a list of T cell receptor beta chains from one sample in a study of CD8 T cells in Susac syndrome. TCRdb recomputed calls from the immunoSEQ multiplex PCR reads with MiXCR, one row per CDR3 protein. The table has approximately 120,000 distinct CDR3 sequences, approximately 96% seen once. The sequenced sample consisted of CD4+ T cells from PBMCs. The receptor set was obtained from a human donor in good health. The CDR3 runs from the conserved cysteine through the conserved F or W. Fields, in order: clone size, J gene, D gene, V gene, CDR3 DNA, CDR3 protein. D genes are given only for firm matches. Clone size, where shown, is once, few, many, or a class for clones that have expanded.

NA,TRBJ1-2,NA,TRBV24-1,TGTGCCACCAGTGAGGGGGACTACTATGGCTACACCTTC,CATSEGDYYGYTF
NA,TRBJ1-5,NA,TRBV28,TGTGCCAGCAGTCCAAGGGGGAGGTACAATCAGCCCCAGCATTTT,CASSPRGRYNQPQHF
NA,TRBJ1-1,NA,TRBV29-1,TGCAGCGTGGGGGGGACACCTAACACTGAAGCTTTCTTT,CSVGGTPNTEAFF
NA,TRBJ1-2,TRBD1,TRBV20-1,TGCAGTGCTAGGGCGGGACAGGCGGGTGGCTACACCTTC,CSARAGQAGGYTF
NA,TRBJ2-5,NA,TRBV3-1,TGTGCCAGCAGTCCTCCGGGACCGTTGTACTTC,CASSPPGPLYF
NA,TRBJ1-1,TRBD1,TRBV29-1,TGCAGCGCCGCGGGACAGGGTGGCACTGAAGCTTTCTTT,CSAAGQGGTEAFF
NA,TRBJ1-1,NA,TRBV9,TGTGCCAGCAGCAAAAATGCAGAAGGGCAGAAAGCTTTCTTT,CASSKNAEGQKAFF
NA,TRBJ2-3,TRBD1,TRBV24-1,TGTGCCACGGATACAGGGGTCCCAAGCACAGATACGCAGTATTTT,CATDTGVPSTDTQYF
NA,TRBJ2-2,NA,TRBV2,TGTGCCAGCAGACCCAACGCGGGGGAGCTGTTTTTT,CASRPNAGELFF
NA,TRBJ2-7,NA,TRBV19,TGTGCCAGTAGTATGACGGGCAACTACGAGCAGTACTTC,CASSMTGNYEQYF
NA,TRBJ2-1,NA,TRBV3-1,TGTGCCAGCAGCCAAGATTCCGGGACGCCGGGCAATGAGCAGTTCTTC,CASSQDSGTPGNEQFF
NA,TRBJ2-5,NA,TRBV7-8,TGTGCCAGCAGCTCCTCAGGGGAGACCCAGTACTTC,CASSSSGETQYF
NA,TRBJ2-1,NA,TRBV28,TGTGCCAGCAATTCAAACGGGCCCCTACCCCTAAATGAGCAGTTCTTC,CASNSNGPLPLNEQFF
once,TRBJ2-2,TRBD1,TRBV5-1,TGCGCCAGCAGCCAAAGGACAGGGGATTACACCGGGGAGCTGTTTTTT,CASSQRTGDYTGELFF
NA,TRBJ2-1,TRBD2,TRBV4-1,TGCGCCAGCAGCCCGGGACTAGCGGCCCGTTATGGTGAGCAGTTCTTC,CASSPGLAARYGEQFF
NA,TRBJ2-7,NA,TRBV6-5,TGTGCCAGCAGTACACTCGTAGAGGCGGGTGTGAGACGGAACGAGCAGTACTTC,CASSTLVEAGVRRNEQYF
NA,TRBJ1-5,NA,TRBV5-1,TGCGCCAGCAGCTTTACGGCGGGAGGCAATCAGCCCCAGCATTTT,CASSFTAGGNQPQHF
NA,TRBJ1-4,TRBD1,TRBV5-1,TGCGCCAGCAGCTTGGATCCCATCCTCGACAGGGGAAATGAAAAACTGTTTTTT,CASSLDPILDRGNEKLFF
NA,TRBJ1-6,TRBD1,TRBV30,TGTGCCTGGAGTTCTGGACAGGGTTATGGGAATTCACCCCTCCACTTT,CAWSSGQGYGNSPLHF
NA,TRBJ2-1,TRBD2,TRBV28,TGTGCCAGTAGTCTGCGGGGGTCTCCTTACAATGAGCAGTTCTTC,CASSLRGSPYNEQFF
NA,TRBJ2-5,NA,TRBV18,TGTGCCAGCTCCCCCCGGTACCAAGAGACCCAGTACTTC,CASSPRYQETQYF
NA,TRBJ2-5,NA,TRBV29-1,TGCAGCGTTGACTACGCGAGAGAGACCCAGTACTTC,CSVDYARETQYF
NA,TRBJ1-1,NA,TRBV5-6,TGTGCCAGCAGCTTCCGGGGGACCCGCGGCTACACTGAAGCTTTCTTT,CASSFRGTRGYTEAFF
NA,TRBJ1-6,NA,TRBV28,TGTGCCAGCAGTTTAGCTTCCGGGGGTGGTAATTCACCCCTCCACTTT,CASSLASGGGNSPLHF
NA,TRBJ1-1,NA,TRBV10-3,TGTGCCATCAGGAAGGGTCAGGGTTGGGGCACTGAAGCTTTCTTT,CAIRKGQGWGTEAFF
NA,TRBJ2-2,NA,TRBV12-3/TRBV12-4,TGTGCCAGCAGTTCCCCCAGGGAGCTGTTTTTT,CASSSPRELFF
NA,TRBJ2-7,NA,TRBV20-1,TGCAGTGCTAGCCCGGCTGCGCCAGATACGCAGTACTTC,CSASPAAPDTQYF
once,TRBJ1-2,TRBD1,TRBV29-1,TGCAGCGTTGAAGATCCTTTGACAGGGGGCGCGAAGGGCTACACCTTC,CSVEDPLTGGAKGYTF
NA,TRBJ2-3,NA,TRBV7-9,TGTGCCAGCAGCTCCGAGTCAGATACGCAGTATTTT,CASSSESDTQYF
NA,TRBJ2-7,NA,TRBV4-3,TGCGCCAGCAGCCAAGCCCCGGAGTCGGCTTACGAGCAGTACTTC,CASSQAPESAYEQYF
NA,TRBJ2-7,TRBD1,TRBV19,TGTGCCAGTAAATCCGGGACAGCCACCTACGAGCAGTACTTC,CASKSGTATYEQYF
NA,TRBJ1-6,TRBD1,TRBV27,TGTGCCAGCAGTTTACGGGGGACAGGGCGGAATTCACCCCTCCACTTT,CASSLRGTGRNSPLHF
NA,TRBJ1-1,NA,TRBV3-1,TGTGCCAGCAGCCCGAACGAGGGACGGAAAGCTTTCTTT,CASSPNEGRKAFF
NA,TRBJ1-3,TRBD1,TRBV19,TGTGCCAGCAGAACAGGGGGACCAGGAAACACCATATATTTT,CASRTGGPGNTIYF
NA,TRBJ2-7,NA,TRBV18,TGTGCCAGCTCACCCCCGGGCGTTTCCTACGAGCAGTACTTC,CASSPPGVSYEQYF
NA,TRBJ2-5,NA,TRBV7-9,TGTGCCAGCAGTTTTAGCTCTAAAGGAGAGACCCAGTACTTC,CASSFSSKGETQYF
NA,TRBJ1-1,TRBD1,TRBV29-1,TGCAGCGTGAGAGACACAGGGGGAAACACTGAAGCTTTCTTT,CSVRDTGGNTEAFF
NA,TRBJ2-2,NA,TRBV29-1,TGCAGCGTTCATAGCGGTGCGAACACCGGGGAGCTGTTTTTT,CSVHSGANTGELFF
NA,TRBJ2-6,NA,TRBV12-3/TRBV12-4,TGTGCCAGCAGTTTAGCAGGGGTCTCTGGGGCCAACGTCCTGACTTTC,CASSLAGVSGANVLTF
NA,TRBJ2-2,TRBD2,TRBV7-9,TGTGCCAGTAAAGCGGGAGCGAACACCGGGGAGCTGTTTTTT,CASKAGANTGELFF
NA,TRBJ2-7,TRBD2,TRBV10-3,TGTGCCATCAGTAGCGGGATCTACGAGCAGTACTTC,CAISSGIYEQYF
NA,TRBJ2-5,NA,TRBV25-1,TGTGCCAGCAGTGTGTCGGCTGTGGAGACCCAGTACTTC,CASSVSAVETQYF
NA,TRBJ1-4,NA,TRBV5-1,TGCGCCAGCAGCTTTACCGGGTCAAATGAAAAACTGTTTTTT,CASSFTGSNEKLFF
NA,TRBJ1-2,NA,TRBV18,TGTGCCAGCTCAGTTGCCGACAGGTCCGGCGGCTACACCTTC,CASSVADRSGGYTF
NA,TRBJ2-7,TRBD1,TRBV15,TGTGCCACCAGCAGTGACAGGGGTAGCTACGAGCAGTACTTC,CATSSDRGSYEQYF
NA,TRBJ1-5,NA,TRBV18,TGTGCCAGCTCACCAAGCAGGGACGACCAGCCCCAGCATTTT,CASSPSRDDQPQHF